A single sample gave rise to the 31 T cell receptor beta chains below, sequenced in a study of T-cell memory formation after mild COVID-19. Each CDR3 protein is one row after TCRdb ran MiXCR on the 5' RACE reads. The sample contains roughly 280,000 distinct CDR3 sequences, around 8% of which appear only once. The sample was PBMCs or a T cell subset sorted from them (not recorded which). All receptors come from a man aged 18 to 30 who had mild COVID-19 (a few samples of this study predate the infection). Cell type and time point are not known.

This chain connects TRBV5-7 to TRBJ1-1; D uncertain. Being an ORF, TRBV5-7 has a function that is uncertain. The CDR3 loop spans 14 amino acids. Trimming pared 4 bases from V and 7 bases from J, leaving 17 bases between. The CDR3 nucleotides are TGTGCCAGCAGCCCCACCCGGACTGTGGTTGAAGCTTTCTTT. Residues: CASSPTRTVVEAFF.

This clonotype was seen just once. CDR3 region: CAIRTTGRPDTQYF. For the CDR3, the DNA is TGTGCCATCAGGACTACAGGGCGCCCAGATACGCAGTATTTT. This sequence joins TRBV10-3 and TRBJ2-3, with D tentatively TRBD1 (6 bases). Germline CDR1 reads ENHRY; CDR2 reads SYGVKD. This CDR3 contains 14 residues. V lost 6 bases to trimming and J lost 4 bases, with 14 bases between them.

This clonotype turned up a few times. The chain has TRBV10-3 and TRBJ1-4; weak D call: TRBD1 (5 bases). The CDR3 sequence is 13 residues long. Germline values: CDR1 ENHRY, CDR2 SYGVKD. Trimming took off 6 bases at V and 8 bases at J, with 13 bases between the two ends. Written as DNA, the CDR3 is TGTGCCATCAGGGGGACCGAGGAGGAAAAACTGTTTTTT. Amino acid sequence: CAIRGTEEEKLFF.

This clonotype showed up just a few times. The rearrangement uses TRBV4-1 and TRBJ2-7; TRBD1 matches 12 bases. Germline V gene data show CDR1 as MGHRA and CDR2 as YSYEKL. This CDR3 spans 17 amino acids. With V trimmed by 2 bases and J by 6 bases, 11 bases remained unmatched. CDR3 sequence: CASSQYRGDRGPLEQYV. Here the CDR3 DNA reads TGCGCCAGCAGCCAATATCGAGGGGACAGGGGGCCTCTCGAGCAGTACGTC.

This clonotype came up a few times. The chain carries TRBV6-5 and TRBJ1-1; the match to TRBD1 covers 8 bases. V shed 6 bases, J shed 7 bases, and the junction held 10 bases outside the gene matches. This CDR3 has 14 amino acids. CDR1 and CDR2 (germline): MNHEY, SVGAGI. CDR3 loop: CASRRTGNYYEAFF. The DNA of the CDR3 is TGTGCCAGCAGGCGGACAGGGAATTATTATGAAGCTTTCTTT.

This clonotype was seen at least ten times. This rearrangement joins TRBV12-3 or TRBV12-4 to TRBJ2-1; D not certain. CDR3 size: 11 residues. V was pared by 5 bases and J by 9 bases, with 8 bases between. CDR3 amino acids: CASSIVGEQFF. The CDR3 DNA follows: TGTGCCAGCAGTATTGTGGGTGAGCAGTTCTTC.

This clonotype was recorded a few times. This rearrangement joins TRBV7-2 to TRBJ1-1; no definite D call. V lost 1 base and J 0 bases, leaving 6 bases between the germline ends. This CDR3 has 14 residues. CDR1 and CDR2 (germline): SGHTA, FQGNSA. The CDR3 region is CASSLGFMNTEAFF. CDR3 sequence (DNA): TGTGCCAGCAGCTTAGGTTTTATGAACACTGAAGCTTTCTTT.

This clonotype was seen a few times. The V and J genes are TRBV12-3 or TRBV12-4 and TRBJ1-1; D is uncertain. The CDR3 is 13 amino acids. V gave up 5 bases and J gave up 2 bases, with 9 bases separating them. The CDR3 reads CASSPPQNTEAFF. The CDR3 nucleotides are TGTGCCAGCAGTCCCCCCCAAAACACTGAAGCTTTCTTT.

This chain connects TRBV7-2 to TRBJ2-6; D not resolved. Germline V gene lookup returns CDR1 SGHTA and CDR2 FQGNSA. Trimming stripped 4 bases from V and 0 bases from J, with 7 bases between. This CDR3 has 15 residues. The CDR3 coding sequence is TGTGCCAGCAGCTCTCAAAGCTCTGGGGCCAACGTCCTGACTTTC. Protein sequence: CASSSQSSGANVLTF.

Here the CDR3 DNA reads TGCAGTGCTACAGGGGGAGAGACCCAGTACTTC. It yields the protein CSATGGETQYF. The V gene is TRBV20-1, the J gene TRBJ2-5; TRBD1 matches 7 bases. This CDR3 is built from 11 residues. V lost 4 bases and J lost 4; bases outside the gene matches: 0. CDR1 is DFQATT and CDR2 is SNEGSKA in the germline V gene (reference sequence).

This clonotype has only a few counts. V gene TRBV24-1 combines with J gene TRBJ2-3; TRBD1 aligns across 8 bases. V trimming: 5 bases; J trimming: 2 bases; junction bases outside the gene matches: 2. Germline CDR1 is KGHDR and CDR2 is SFDVKD. The length of the CDR3 is 14 residues. In nucleotides, the CDR3 is TGTGCCACCAGTGGACAGGGGATCACAGATACGCAGTATTTT. Its protein is CATSGQGITDTQYF.

The chain joins TRBV12-3 or TRBV12-4 to TRBJ2-2; D is unclear. The V end was cut by 1 base, the J end by 7 bases, with 7 bases between. The CDR3 has 13 amino acids. In nucleotides, the CDR3 is TGTGCCAGCAGTTTAGTACATCTCGGGGAGCTGTTTTTT. Protein: CASSLVHLGELFF.

This clonotype was counted many times. This sequence joins TRBV11-2 and TRBJ1-3; unclear D gene. The CDR3 covers 14 residues. In germline, CDR1 is SGHAT, CDR2 FQNNGV. V was cut by 2 bases and J by 0 bases, with 5 bases left in between. As DNA, the CDR3 is TGTGCCAGCAGCTTAATGGGCTCTGGAAACACCATATATTTT. Amino acids: CASSLMGSGNTIYF.

The V and J genes are TRBV10-3 and TRBJ2-7, with a weak D call TRBD1 (5 bases). The CDR3 is made up of 12 amino acids. V was trimmed by 5 bases and J by 4 bases, leaving 9 bases between them. Per the germline V gene, CDR1 is ENHRY and CDR2 is SYGVKD. CDR3 residues: CAISKDSYEQYV. The CDR3 region has the DNA TGTGCCATCAGTAAAGACAGTTACGAGCAGTACGTC.

The CDR3, as DNA: TGTGCCAGCAGCCAACTAGCTAGGCCCTACAATGAGCAGTTCTTC. This gives the protein CASSQLARPYNEQFF. The J gene is TRBJ2-1, the V gene TRBV27; weak D call: TRBD2 (6 bases). Per germline, CDR1 MNHEY and CDR2 SMNVEV (reference sequence). The CDR3 length is 15 residues. Trimming shortened V by 6 bases and J by 2 bases, and 14 bases separated the two germline ends.

This clonotype occurred a few times. V gene TRBV12-3 or TRBV12-4 combines with J gene TRBJ2-2, with TRBD1 identical over 7 bases. The CDR3 totals 15 residues. J lost 6 bases, V lost 6 bases, and 10 bases had no gene match. The CDR3 DNA sequence: TGTGCCAGCAGCAAGGGGCGGCAGGGGGCCGGGGAGCTGTTTTTT. As protein: CASSKGRQGAGELFF.

The chain combines TRBV12-3 or TRBV12-4 with TRBJ1-1; TRBD1 might be the D (5 bases). V dropped 3 bases and J dropped 5 bases, with 10 bases sitting between them. This CDR3 has 13 amino acids. DNA of the CDR3: TGTGCCAGCAGTTTTTCGGGGGATACTGAAGCTTTCTTT. Protein sequence: CASSFSGDTEAFF.

This clonotype was seen only a few times. This chain uses TRBV11-2 with TRBJ1-1; possibly TRBD1 for D (5 bases). V gave up 4 bases and J gave up 8 bases, with 14 bases separating them. Germline loops: CDR1 SGHAT, CDR2 FQNNGV. This CDR3 is 13 amino acids long. The CDR3 coding sequence is TGTGCCAGCAGCTCGGTGGGGGGGGTAGAAGCTTTCTTT. Protein product: CASSSVGGVEAFF.

This clonotype was recorded many times. The gene calls are TRBV7-2 and TRBJ2-3; D ambiguous. The V and J ends lost 3 bases and 2 bases respectively, with 6 bases between them. Per germline, CDR1 SGHTA and CDR2 FQGNSA. The CDR3 covers 13 residues. The CDR3 region is CASSFTDTDTQYF. In DNA form, the CDR3 reads TGTGCCAGCAGCTTTACAGACACAGATACGCAGTATTTT.

This chain links TRBV7-6 with TRBJ2-5; 11 nucleotides agree with TRBD2. Trimming at V came to 0 bases and at J to 2 bases, leaving 11 bases not matched to a gene. CDR1 and CDR2 (germline): SGHVS, FNYEAQ. This CDR3 has 19 residues. The CDR3 region has the DNA TGTGCCAGCAGCTTAGCGTCTGGGCTAGCGGGGGGCCGACAAGAGACCCAGTACTTC. Translated, it gives CASSLASGLAGGRQETQYF.

The genes are TRBV12-3 or TRBV12-4 and TRBJ1-2; a possible D gene is TRBD1 (5 bases). The V end was cut by 4 bases, the J end by 9 bases, with 18 bases between. The CDR3 sequence is 14 residues long. In nucleotides, the CDR3 is TGTGCCAGCAGTTCGGGCCCCGGGACGGGGAGCTACACCTTC. Translation gives CASSSGPGTGSYTF.

The chain recombines TRBV5-1 with TRBJ2-1; either TRBD1 or TRBD2 may fit D (6 bases each). The ends were cut back, 2 bases at V and 9 bases at J, with 12 bases in the middle. The CDR3 spans 13 residues. Germline CDR1 is SGHRS and CDR2 is YFSETQ. In DNA form, the CDR3 reads TGCGCCAGCAGCTTATGGGGGGCCGGTGAGCAGTTCTTC. Amino acids: CASSLWGAGEQFF.

This clonotype has ten or more counts. The rearrangement uses TRBV27 and TRBJ1-2; 7 bases match TRBD1. The CDR3 covers 13 residues. Germline trimming cut 5 bases from V and 5 bases from J; bases unmatched to any gene: 5. From germline, CDR1 is MNHEY and CDR2 SMNVEV (reference sequence). CDR3 amino acids: CASSAGQFYGYTF. CDR3 in DNA: TGTGCCAGCAGTGCGGGACAGTTTTATGGCTACACCTTC.

This rearrangement joins TRBV2 to TRBJ2-1; tentatively, D is TRBD1 or TRBD2 (5 bases each). Trimming cost V 0 bases and J 0 bases, with 9 bases left between them. CDR1 SNHLY and CDR2 FYNNEI come from the germline V gene. This CDR3 contains 16 residues. CDR3 in amino acids: CASSEAQRGSYNEQFF. DNA for the CDR3: TGTGCCAGCAGTGAAGCTCAGAGGGGCTCCTACAATGAGCAGTTCTTC.

This clonotype has just a few counts. The chain couples TRBV5-1 to TRBJ2-5; 8 nucleotides match TRBD2. The CDR3 totals 15 residues. Germline V gene lookup returns CDR1 SGHRS and CDR2 YFSETQ. With 5 bases clipped from V and 2 bases from J, the junction kept 8 bases outside the gene matches. CDR3 sequence: CASSMRSGGQETQYF. The CDR3 nucleotides are TGCGCCAGCAGTATGCGGTCGGGGGGGCAAGAGACCCAGTACTTC. Full variable domain (rest looked up from reference TRBV5-1 and TRBJ2-5): KAGVTQTPRYLIKTRGQQVTLSCSPISGHRSVSWYQQTPGQGLQFLFEYFSETQRNKGNFPGRFSGRQFSNSRSEMNVSTLELGDSALYLCASSMRSGGQETQYFGPGTRLLVL.

A few counts support this clonotype. The chain links TRBV18 to TRBJ2-5, with 7 bases that match TRBD1. The CDR3 extends over 16 amino acids. CDR1 KGHSH and CDR2 LQKENI come from the germline V gene. The V segment lost 5 bases and the J segment 1 base; nucleotides outside the gene matches: 10. The CDR3 sequence: CASSINRGKFQETQYF. Written as DNA, the CDR3 is TGTGCCAGCTCAATCAACAGGGGTAAATTCCAAGAGACCCAGTACTTC.

This clonotype was found many times. This chain links TRBV14 with TRBJ2-1, with D possibly matching TRBD2 (6 bases). CDR3 length: 12 amino acids. Germline CDR1 reads SGHDN; CDR2 reads FVKESK. The V end lost 2 bases, the J end lost 9 bases, and 8 bases lay between the germline ends. The CDR3 here is CASSQWGGEQFF. As DNA, the CDR3 is TGTGCCAGCAGCCAATGGGGAGGTGAGCAGTTCTTC.

This clonotype appeared a few times. The rearrangement joins TRBV20-1 to TRBJ2-5; the match to TRBD1 covers 7 bases. The CDR3 is 16 residues long. Germline CDR1 is DFQATT and CDR2 is SNEGSKA (reference sequence). With V trimmed by 3 bases and J by 5 bases, 15 bases remained unmatched. In nucleotides, the CDR3 is TGCAGTGCTAGCTTGATTAGGGACAGCTCCGTGGAGACCCAGTACTTC. Amino acid sequence: CSASLIRDSSVETQYF.

The table lists this clonotype with many counts. This chain joins TRBV7-2 and TRBJ2-1; unclear D gene. Trimming removed 3 bases from V and 2 bases from J, with 8 bases in between. The CDR3 sequence is 14 residues long. Germline lookup yields CDR1 SGHTA and CDR2 FQGNSA. CDR3: CASSFSVPYNEQFF. CDR3 nucleotide sequence: TGTGCCAGCAGCTTCAGTGTCCCCTACAATGAGCAGTTCTTC.

The rearrangement uses TRBV20-1 and TRBJ1-4, with D maybe TRBD1 (6 bases). Germline V lookup: CDR1 DFQATT, CDR2 SNEGSKA (reference sequence). CDR3 length: 15 amino acids. V lost 3 bases and J 8 bases, leaving 19 bases between the germline ends. The CDR3 nucleotides are TGCAGTGCTAGTTTGTTACAGGGAATGGGCGAAAAACTGTTTTTT. It is translated as CSASLLQGMGEKLFF.

The chain recombines TRBV5-1 with TRBJ1-1; a weak D match, TRBD1 (5 bases). This CDR3 contains 13 residues. From germline, CDR1 is SGHRS and CDR2 YFSETQ. Trimming shortened V by 6 bases and J by 5 bases, and 14 bases separated the two germline ends. CDR3 nucleotides: TGCGCCAGCACCCCCGAGGGGCGAACTGAAGCTTTCTTT. Translating it yields CASTPEGRTEAFF.